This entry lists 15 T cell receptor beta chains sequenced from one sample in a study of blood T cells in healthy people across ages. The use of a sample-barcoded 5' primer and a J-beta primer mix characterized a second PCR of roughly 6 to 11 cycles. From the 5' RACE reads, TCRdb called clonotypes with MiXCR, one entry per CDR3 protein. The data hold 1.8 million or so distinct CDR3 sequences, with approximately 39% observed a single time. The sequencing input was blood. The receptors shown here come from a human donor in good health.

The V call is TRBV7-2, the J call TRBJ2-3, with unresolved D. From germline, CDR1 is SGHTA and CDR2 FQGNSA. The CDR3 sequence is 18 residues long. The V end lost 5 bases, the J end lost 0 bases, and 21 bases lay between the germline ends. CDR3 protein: CASSRDRASTSSTDTQYF. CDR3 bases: TGTGCCAGCAGCCGAGATCGGGCATCAACCTCTAGCACAGATACGCAGTATTTT.

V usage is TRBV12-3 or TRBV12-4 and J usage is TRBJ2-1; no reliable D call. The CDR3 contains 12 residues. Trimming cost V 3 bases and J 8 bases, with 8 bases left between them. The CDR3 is CASSLSAHEQFF. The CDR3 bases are TGTGCCAGCAGTTTGTCAGCTCATGAGCAGTTCTTC.

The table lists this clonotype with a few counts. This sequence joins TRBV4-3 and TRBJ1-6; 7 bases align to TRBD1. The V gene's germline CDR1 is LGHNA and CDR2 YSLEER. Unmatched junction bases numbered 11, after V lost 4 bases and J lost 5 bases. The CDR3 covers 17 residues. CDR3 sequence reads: CASSPTGHGVDNSPLHF. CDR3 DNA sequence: TGCGCCAGCAGCCCGACAGGGCACGGGGTTGATAATTCACCCCTCCACTTT.

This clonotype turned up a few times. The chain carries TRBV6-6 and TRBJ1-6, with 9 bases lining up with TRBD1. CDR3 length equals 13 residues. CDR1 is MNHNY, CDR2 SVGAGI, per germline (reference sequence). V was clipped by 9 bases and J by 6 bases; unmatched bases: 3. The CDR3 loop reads CARIQGANSPLHF. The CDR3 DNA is TGTGCCAGGATACAGGGGGCTAATTCACCCCTCCACTTT.

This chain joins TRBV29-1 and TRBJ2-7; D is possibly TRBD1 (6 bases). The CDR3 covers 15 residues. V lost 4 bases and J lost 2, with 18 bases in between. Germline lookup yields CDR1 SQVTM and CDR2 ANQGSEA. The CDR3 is CSVGNGVRGTYEQYF. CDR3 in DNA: TGCAGCGTTGGTAATGGCGTCAGGGGAACCTACGAGCAGTACTTC.

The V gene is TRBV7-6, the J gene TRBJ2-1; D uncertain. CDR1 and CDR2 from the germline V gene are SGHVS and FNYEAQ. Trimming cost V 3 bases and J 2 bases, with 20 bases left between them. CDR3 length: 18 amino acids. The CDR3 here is CASSLSLVSEIPYNEQFF. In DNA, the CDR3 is TGTGCCAGCAGCTTGAGCCTAGTGAGTGAAATCCCCTACAATGAGCAGTTCTTC.

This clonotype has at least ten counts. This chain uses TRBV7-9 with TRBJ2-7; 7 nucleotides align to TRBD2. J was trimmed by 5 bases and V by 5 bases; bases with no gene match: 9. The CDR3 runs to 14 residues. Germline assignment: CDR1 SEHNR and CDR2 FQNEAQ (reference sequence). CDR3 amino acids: CASSPSGGSNEQYF. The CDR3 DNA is TGTGCCAGCAGCCCGTCGGGGGGATCCAACGAGCAGTACTTC.

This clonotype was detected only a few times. The CDR3 loop is CASSLAQGPSNEQFF. The CDR3 bases are TGTGCCAGCAGCTTAGCGCAGGGCCCCTCCAATGAGCAGTTCTTC. The genes are TRBV7-6 and TRBJ2-1, with D maybe TRBD1 (5 bases). Trimming pared 0 bases from V and 6 bases from J, leaving 12 bases between. Germline-derived CDR1 and CDR2 are SGHVS and FNYEAQ. This CDR3 has 15 residues. Together with reference TRBV7-6 and TRBJ2-1, the CDR3 gives the full variable domain: GAGVSQSPRYKVTKRGQDVALRCDPISGHVSLYWYRQALGQGPEFLTYFNYEAQQDKSGLPNDRFSAERPEGSISTLTIQRTEQRDSAMYRCASSLAQGPSNEQFFGPGTRLTVL.

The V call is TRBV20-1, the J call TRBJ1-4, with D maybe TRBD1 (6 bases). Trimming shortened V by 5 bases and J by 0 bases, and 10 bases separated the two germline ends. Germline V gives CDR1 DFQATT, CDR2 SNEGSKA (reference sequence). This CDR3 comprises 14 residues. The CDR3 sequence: CSAPGQTTNEKLFF. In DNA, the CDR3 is TGCAGTGCTCCAGGACAGACAACTAATGAAAAACTGTTTTTT.

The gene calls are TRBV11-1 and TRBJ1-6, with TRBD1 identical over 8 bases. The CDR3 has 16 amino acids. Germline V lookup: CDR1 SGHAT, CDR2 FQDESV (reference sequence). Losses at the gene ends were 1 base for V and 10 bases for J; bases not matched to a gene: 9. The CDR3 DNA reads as TGTGCCAGCAGCTTAGTCCCAGGGGGCGCCGGGTCACCCCTCCACTTT. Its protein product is CASSLVPGGAGSPLHF.

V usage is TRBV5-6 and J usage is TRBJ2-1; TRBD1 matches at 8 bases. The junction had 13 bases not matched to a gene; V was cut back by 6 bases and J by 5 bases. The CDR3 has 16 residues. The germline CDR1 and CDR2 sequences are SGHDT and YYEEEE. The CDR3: CASNSLMDRVDNEQFF. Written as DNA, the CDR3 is TGTGCCAGCAACTCACTAATGGACAGGGTTGACAATGAGCAGTTCTTC.

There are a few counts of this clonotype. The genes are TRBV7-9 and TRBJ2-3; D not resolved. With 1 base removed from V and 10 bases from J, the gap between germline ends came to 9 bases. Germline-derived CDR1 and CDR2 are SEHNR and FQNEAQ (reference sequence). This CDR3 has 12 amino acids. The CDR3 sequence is CASSLGSTAQYF. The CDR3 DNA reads TGTGCCAGCAGCTTAGGGAGTACCGCGCAGTATTTT.

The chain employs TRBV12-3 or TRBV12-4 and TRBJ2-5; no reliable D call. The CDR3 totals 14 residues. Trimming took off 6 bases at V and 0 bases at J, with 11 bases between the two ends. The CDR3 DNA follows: TGTGCCAGCAGAGGTCAGAACAACCAAGAGACCCAGTACTTC. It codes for CASRGQNNQETQYF.

Here the CDR3 DNA reads TGTGCCAGCAGTGGACTAGCGGGCCCCTTGGGACAATACAATGAGCAGTTCTTC. Its protein is CASSGLAGPLGQYNEQFF. J is TRBJ2-1 and V is TRBV6-1; 10 positions agree with TRBD2. Trimming took 4 bases from V and 4 from J; bases not matched to a gene: 13. This CDR3 is built from 18 residues. Germline V gives CDR1 MNHNS, CDR2 SASEGT.

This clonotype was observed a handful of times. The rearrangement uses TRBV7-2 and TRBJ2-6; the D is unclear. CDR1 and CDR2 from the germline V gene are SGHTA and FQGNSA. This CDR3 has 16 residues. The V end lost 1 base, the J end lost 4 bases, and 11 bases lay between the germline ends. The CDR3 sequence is CASSLVIFGGANVLTF. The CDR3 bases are TGTGCCAGCAGCTTAGTTATTTTCGGGGGGGCCAACGTCCTGACTTTC.